This TCR beta chain was recorded in a study of cytomegalovirus exposure and HLA in healthy donors. V lost 5 bases and J 9 bases, leaving 23 bases between the germline ends. Germline loops: CDR1 SEHNR, CDR2 FQNEAQ (reference sequence). CDR3 length: 16 amino acids. The PCR contained 60 Vbeta and 13 Jbeta primers. Assay used: immunoSEQ multiplex PCR; TCRdb lists only in-frame clones, some missing. The sample shows about 140,000 clones, around 73% of them seen only once. The TCR comes from a human donor in good health. The rearrangement links TRBV7-9 to TRBJ2-1; the D gene is possibly TRBD2 (7 bases). Source material: PBMCs. In DNA form, the CDR3 reads TGTGCCAGCAGCCCCGGATGGGGGGGCGCCGGACTTGAGCAGTTCTTC. Translation: CASSPGWGGAGLEQFF.